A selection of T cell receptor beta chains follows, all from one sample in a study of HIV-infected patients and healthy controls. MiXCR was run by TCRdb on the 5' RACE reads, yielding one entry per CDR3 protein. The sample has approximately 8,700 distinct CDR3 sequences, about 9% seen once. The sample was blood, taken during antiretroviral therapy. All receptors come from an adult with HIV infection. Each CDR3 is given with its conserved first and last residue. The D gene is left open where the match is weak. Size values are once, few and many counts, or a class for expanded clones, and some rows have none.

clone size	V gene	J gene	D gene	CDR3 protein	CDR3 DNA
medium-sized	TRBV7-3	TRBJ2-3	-	CASSLGADTQYF	TGTGCCAGCAGCTTAGGTGCAGATACGCAGTATTTT
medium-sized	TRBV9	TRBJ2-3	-	CASSVLLADTQYF	TGTGCCAGCAGCGTACTGCTAGCAGATACGCAGTATTTT
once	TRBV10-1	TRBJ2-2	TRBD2	CASATSGPTGELFF	TGCGCCAGCGCGACTAGCGGGCCCACCGGGGAGCTGTTTTTT
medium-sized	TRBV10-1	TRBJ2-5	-	CASSESSLAQETQYF	TGCGCCAGCAGTGAGTCATCACTGGCACAAGAGACCCAGTACTTC
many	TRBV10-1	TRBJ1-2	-	CASSESSFSGGYTF	TGCGCCAGCAGTGAGTCGTCGTTTTCGGGAGGCTACACCTTC
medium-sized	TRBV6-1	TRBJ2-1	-	CASVARDSLAGEQFF	TGTGCCAGCGTCGCTAGGGATTCTTTGGCGGGTGAGCAGTTCTTC
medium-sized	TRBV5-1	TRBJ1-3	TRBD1	CASSLGQGAGGNTIYF	TGCGCCAGCAGCCTCGGACAGGGGGCTGGAGGAAACACCATATATTTT
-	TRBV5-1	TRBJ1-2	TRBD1	CASSSPGTGGIQTPNYGYTF	TGCGCCAGCAGCTCCCCCGGGACAGGGGGCATTCAGACACCTAACTATGGCTACACCTTC
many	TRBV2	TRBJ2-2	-	CASSGFFPGELFF	TGTGCCAGCAGTGGGTTTTTTCCCGGGGAGCTGTTTTTT
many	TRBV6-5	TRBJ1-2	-	CASSYSSKGYGYTF	TGTGCCAGCAGTTACTCGTCCAAGGGGTATGGCTACACCTTC
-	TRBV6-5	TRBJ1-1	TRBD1	CASRLGQANTEAFF	TGTGCCAGCAGACTGGGACAGGCGAACACTGAAGCTTTCTTT
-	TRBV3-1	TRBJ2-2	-	CASSLRDVNTGELFF	TGTGCCAGCAGCCTAAGGGACGTGAACACCGGGGAGCTGTTTTTT
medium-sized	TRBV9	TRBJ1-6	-	CASSVSDSKDSPLHF	TGTGCCAGCAGCGTATCCGACAGCAAAGATTCACCCCTCCACTTT
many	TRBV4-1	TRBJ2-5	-	CASSQEVPIFAETQYF	TGCGCCAGCAGCCAAGAAGTTCCTATTTTCGCGGAGACCCAGTACTTC
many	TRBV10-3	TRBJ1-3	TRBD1	CAISGTAISSGNTIYF	TGTGCCATCAGCGGGACAGCCATATCCTCTGGAAACACCATATATTTT
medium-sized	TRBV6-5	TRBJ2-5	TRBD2	CASSYRSQTSAETQYF	TGTGCCAGCAGTTACCGCAGCCAGACTAGCGCGGAGACCCAGTACTTC
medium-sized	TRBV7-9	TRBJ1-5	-	CASSLVGWGGSSNQPQHF	TGTGCCAGCAGCTTAGTCGGGTGGGGGGGCTCAAGCAATCAGCCCCAGCATTTT
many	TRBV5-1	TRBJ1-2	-	CASSLDGTYGYTF	TGCGCCAGCAGCCTGGACGGGACCTATGGCTACACCTTC
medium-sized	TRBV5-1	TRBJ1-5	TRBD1	CASSKTGGGNQPQHF	TGCGCCAGCAGCAAGACAGGGGGCGGCAATCAGCCCCAGCATTTT
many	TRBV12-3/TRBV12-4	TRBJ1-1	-	CASSEKTGFNTEAFF	TGTGCCAGCAGTGAGAAAACAGGATTTAACACTGAAGCTTTCTTT
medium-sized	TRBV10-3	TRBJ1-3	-	CATKGTDTIYF	TGTGCCACCAAGGGCACGGACACCATATATTTT
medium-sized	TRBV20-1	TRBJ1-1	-	CSATKGGDTEAFF	TGCAGTGCTACCAAAGGAGGGGACACTGAAGCTTTCTTT
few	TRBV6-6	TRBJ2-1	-	CASRTRSESSYNEQFF	TGTGCCAGCAGGACAAGAAGTGAGAGCTCCTACAATGAGCAGTTCTTC
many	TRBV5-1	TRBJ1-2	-	CSSSLGPKGGYTF	TGCTCCAGCAGCTTGGGCCCCAAGGGAGGCTACACCTTC
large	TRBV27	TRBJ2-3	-	CASSLFKAAMTDTQYF	TGTGCCAGCAGTTTATTCAAAGCGGCGATGACAGATACGCAGTATTTT
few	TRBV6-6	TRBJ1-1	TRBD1	CASKVLTGGIGAFF	TGTGCCAGCAAGGTTTTAACAGGGGGCATAGGAGCTTTCTTT
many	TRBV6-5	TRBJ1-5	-	CASRMGENQPQHF	TGTGCCAGCAGGATGGGGGAAAATCAGCCCCAGCATTTT
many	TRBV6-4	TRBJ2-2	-	CASSADRLNTGELFF	TGTGCCAGCAGTGCGGACAGATTGAACACCGGGGAGCTGTTTTTT
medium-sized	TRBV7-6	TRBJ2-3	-	CASSLAGVNTQYF	TGTGCCAGCAGCTTAGCGGGGGTGAATACGCAGTATTTT
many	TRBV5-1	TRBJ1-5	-	CASSLTGINQPQHF	TGCGCCAGCAGCTTGACAGGGATTAATCAGCCCCAGCATTTT
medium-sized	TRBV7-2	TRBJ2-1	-	CASSLVVFYEQFF	TGTGCCAGCAGCTTAGTCGTGTTCTATGAGCAGTTCTTC
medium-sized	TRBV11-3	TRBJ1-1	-	CASSLDFSEAFF	TGTGCCAGCAGCTTAGATTTTTCTGAAGCTTTCTTT
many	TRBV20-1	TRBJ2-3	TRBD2	CSARRGSGTDTQYF	TGCAGTGCCCGACGCGGGAGCGGGACAGATACGCAGTATTTT
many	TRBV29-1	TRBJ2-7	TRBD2	CSVGRGSYEQYF	TGCAGCGTTGGGCGGGGGTCCTACGAGCAGTACTTC
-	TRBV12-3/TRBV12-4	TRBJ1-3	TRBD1	CASTDRGVSGNTIYF	TGTGCCAGCACCGACAGGGGGGTCTCTGGAAACACCATATATTTT
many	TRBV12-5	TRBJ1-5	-	CASGLFRTFQPQHF	TGTGCTAGTGGTTTGTTCAGGACTTTTCAGCCCCAGCATTTT
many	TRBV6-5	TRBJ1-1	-	CASVGVNTEAFF	TGTGCCAGCGTCGGGGTGAACACTGAAGCTTTCTTT
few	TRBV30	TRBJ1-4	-	CASTGPDEKLFF	TGTGCCTCGACAGGTCCGGATGAAAAACTGTTTTTT
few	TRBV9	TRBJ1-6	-	CASSVIGGDSPLHF	TGTGCCAGCAGCGTAATCGGGGGCGATTCACCCCTCCACTTT
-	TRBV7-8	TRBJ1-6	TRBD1	CASSLLQGDSPLHF	TGTGCCAGCAGCTTATTACAGGGGGATTCACCCCTCCACTTT
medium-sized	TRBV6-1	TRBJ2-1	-	CASSARGVAENEQFF	TGTGCCAGCAGTGCAAGAGGGGTAGCGGAAAATGAGCAGTTCTTC
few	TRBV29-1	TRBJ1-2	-	CSVESGANYGYTF	TGCAGCGTTGAAAGCGGGGCGAACTATGGCTACACCTTC
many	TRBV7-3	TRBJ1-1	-	CASSSSRQGNTEAFF	TGTGCCAGCAGCTCATCTCGGCAGGGGAACACTGAAGCTTTCTTT
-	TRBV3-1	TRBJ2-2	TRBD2	CASSQGGGSFGELFF	TGTGCCAGCAGCCAAGGCGGGGGGTCATTCGGGGAGCTGTTTTTT
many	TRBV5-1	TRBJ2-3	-	CASSFDSGRTDTQYF	TGCGCCAGCAGCTTTGACTCGGGTCGCACAGATACGCAGTATTTT
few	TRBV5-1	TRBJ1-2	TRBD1	CASSLAGTDGYTF	TGCGCCAGCAGCTTGGCCGGGACAGATGGCTACACCTTC
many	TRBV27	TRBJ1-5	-	CASSIGMNQPQHF	TGTGCCAGCAGTATTGGAATGAATCAGCCCCAGCATTTT
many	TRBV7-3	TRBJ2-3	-	CASSLVGRADTQYF	TGTGCCAGCAGCTTAGTAGGTCGTGCAGATACGCAGTATTTT
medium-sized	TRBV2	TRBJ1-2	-	CSSSELAGGVNYGYTF	TGTTCCAGCAGTGAACTTGCTGGAGGGGTTAACTATGGCTACACCTTC
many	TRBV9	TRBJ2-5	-	CASSPRFGRVQETQYF	TGTGCCAGCAGCCCCCGTTTCGGACGGGTCCAAGAGACCCAGTACTTC
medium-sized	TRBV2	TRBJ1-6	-	CARDGPSYNSPLHF	TGTGCCAGAGACGGTCCCTCCTATAATTCACCCCTCCACTTT
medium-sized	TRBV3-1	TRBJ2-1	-	CASSQGKGVNEQFF	TGTGCCAGCAGCCAAGGAAAAGGGGTGAATGAGCAGTTCTTC
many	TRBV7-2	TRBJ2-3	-	CASSLVVRDTQYF	TGTGCCAGCAGCTTAGTGGTTCGTGATACGCAGTATTTT
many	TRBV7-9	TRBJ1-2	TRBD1	CASSTTGGDGYTF	TGTGCCAGCAGCACCACAGGGGGCGATGGCTACACCTTC
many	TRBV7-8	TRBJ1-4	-	CASSLYVTEKLFF	TGTGCCAGCAGCTTATACGTGACGGAAAAACTGTTTTTT